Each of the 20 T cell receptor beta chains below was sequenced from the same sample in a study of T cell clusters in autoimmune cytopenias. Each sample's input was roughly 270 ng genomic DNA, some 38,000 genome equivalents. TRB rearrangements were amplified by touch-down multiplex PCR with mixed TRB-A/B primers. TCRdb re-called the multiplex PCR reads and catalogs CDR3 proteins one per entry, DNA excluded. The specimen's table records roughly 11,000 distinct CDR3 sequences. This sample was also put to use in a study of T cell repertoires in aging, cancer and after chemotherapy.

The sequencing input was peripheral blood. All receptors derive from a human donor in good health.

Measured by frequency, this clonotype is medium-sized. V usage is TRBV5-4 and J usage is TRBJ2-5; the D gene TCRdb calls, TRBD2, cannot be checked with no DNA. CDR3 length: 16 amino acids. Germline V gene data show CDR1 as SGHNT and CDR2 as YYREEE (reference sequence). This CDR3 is CASSLGSGGESETQYF.

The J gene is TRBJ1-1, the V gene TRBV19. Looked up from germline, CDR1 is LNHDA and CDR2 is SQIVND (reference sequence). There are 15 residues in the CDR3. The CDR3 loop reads CASSPDTRVNTEAFF.

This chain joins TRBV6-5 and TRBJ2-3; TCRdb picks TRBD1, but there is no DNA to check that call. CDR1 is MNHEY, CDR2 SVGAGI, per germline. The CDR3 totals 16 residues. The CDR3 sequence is CASSRGGTGHTDTQYF.

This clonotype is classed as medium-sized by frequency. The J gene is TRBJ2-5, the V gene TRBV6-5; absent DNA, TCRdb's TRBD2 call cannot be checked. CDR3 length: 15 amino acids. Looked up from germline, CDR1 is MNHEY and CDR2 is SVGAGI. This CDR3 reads CASSPTSGGAETQYF.

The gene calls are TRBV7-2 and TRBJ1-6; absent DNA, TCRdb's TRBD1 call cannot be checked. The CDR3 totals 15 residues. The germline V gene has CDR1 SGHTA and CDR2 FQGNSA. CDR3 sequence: CASSLSQGSSSPLHF. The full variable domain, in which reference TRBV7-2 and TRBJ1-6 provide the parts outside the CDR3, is GAGVSQSPSNKVTEKGKDVELRCDPISGHTALYWYRQSLGQGLEFLIYFQGNSAPDKSGLPSDRFSAERTGGSVSTLTIQRTQQEDSAVYLCASSLSQGSSSPLHFGNGTRLTVT.

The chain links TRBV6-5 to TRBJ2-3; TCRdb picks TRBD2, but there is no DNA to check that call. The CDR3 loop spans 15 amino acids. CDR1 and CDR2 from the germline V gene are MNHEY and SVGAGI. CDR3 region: CASSYELAGADTQYF.

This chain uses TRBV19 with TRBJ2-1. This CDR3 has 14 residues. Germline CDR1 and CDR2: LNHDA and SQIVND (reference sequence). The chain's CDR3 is CASSIVAGSHEQFF. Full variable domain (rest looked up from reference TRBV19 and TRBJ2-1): DGGITQSPKYLFRKEGQNVTLSCEQNLNHDAMYWYRQDPGQGLRLIYYSQIVNDFQKGDIAEGYSVSREKKESFPLTVTSAQKNPTAFYLCASSIVAGSHEQFFGPGTRLTVL.

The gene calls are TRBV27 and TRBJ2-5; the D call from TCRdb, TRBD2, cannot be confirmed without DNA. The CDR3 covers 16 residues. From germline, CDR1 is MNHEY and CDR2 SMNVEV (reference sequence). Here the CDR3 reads CASSSWDLAGRGAQYF.

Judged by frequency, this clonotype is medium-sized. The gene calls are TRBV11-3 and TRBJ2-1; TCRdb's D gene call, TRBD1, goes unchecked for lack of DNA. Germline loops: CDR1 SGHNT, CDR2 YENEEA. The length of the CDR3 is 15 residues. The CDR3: CASSLLGAHSYEQFF. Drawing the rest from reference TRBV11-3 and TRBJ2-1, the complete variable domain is EAGVVQSPRYKIIEKKQPVAFWCNPISGHNTLYWYLQNLGQGPELLIRYENEEAVDDSQLPKDRFSAERLKGVDSTLKIQPAELGDSAVYLCASSLLGAHSYEQFFGPGTRLTVL.

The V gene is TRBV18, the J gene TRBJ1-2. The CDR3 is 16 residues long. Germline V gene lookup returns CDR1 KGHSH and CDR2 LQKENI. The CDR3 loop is CASSPSGGRTNYGYTF.

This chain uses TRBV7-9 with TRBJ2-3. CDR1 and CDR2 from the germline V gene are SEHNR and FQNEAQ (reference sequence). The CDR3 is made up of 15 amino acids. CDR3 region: CASSFSGGTTDTQYF.

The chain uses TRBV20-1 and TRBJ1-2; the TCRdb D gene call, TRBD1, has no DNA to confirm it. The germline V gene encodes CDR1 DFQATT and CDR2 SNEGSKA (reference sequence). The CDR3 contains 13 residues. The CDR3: CSARDRGFGGYTF.

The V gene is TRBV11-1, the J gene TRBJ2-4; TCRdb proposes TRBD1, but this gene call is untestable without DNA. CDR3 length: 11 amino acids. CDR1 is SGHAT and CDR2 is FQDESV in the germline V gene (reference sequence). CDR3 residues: CASSLGRETYF.

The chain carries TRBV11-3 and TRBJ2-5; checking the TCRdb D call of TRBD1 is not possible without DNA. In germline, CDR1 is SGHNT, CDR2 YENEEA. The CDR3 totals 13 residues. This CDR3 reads CASSPPGGWSQYF.

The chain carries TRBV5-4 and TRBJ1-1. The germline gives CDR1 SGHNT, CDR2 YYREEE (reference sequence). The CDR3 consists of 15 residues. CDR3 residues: CASRDSVSGNTEAFF.

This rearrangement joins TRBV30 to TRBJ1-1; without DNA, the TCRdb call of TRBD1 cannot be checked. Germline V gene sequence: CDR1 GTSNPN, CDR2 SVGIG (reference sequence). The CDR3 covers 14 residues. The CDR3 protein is CAWSVGGVGTEAFF. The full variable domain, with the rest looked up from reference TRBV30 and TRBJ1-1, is SQTIHQWPATLVQPVGSPLSLECTVEGTSNPNLYWYRQAAGRGLQLLFYSVGIGQISSEVPQNLSASRPQDRQFILSSKKLLLSDSGFYLCAWSVGGVGTEAFFGQGTRLTVV.

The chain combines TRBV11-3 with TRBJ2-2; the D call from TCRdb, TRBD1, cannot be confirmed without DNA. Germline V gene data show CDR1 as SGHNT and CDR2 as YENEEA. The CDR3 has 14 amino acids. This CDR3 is CASSPGQSTGELFF.

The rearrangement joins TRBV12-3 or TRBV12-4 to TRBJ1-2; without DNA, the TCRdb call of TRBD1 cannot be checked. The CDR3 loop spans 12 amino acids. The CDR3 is CASSSPQGGYTF.

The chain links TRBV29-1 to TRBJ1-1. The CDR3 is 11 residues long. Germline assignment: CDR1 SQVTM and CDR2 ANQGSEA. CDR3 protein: CSSGGGTEAFF.

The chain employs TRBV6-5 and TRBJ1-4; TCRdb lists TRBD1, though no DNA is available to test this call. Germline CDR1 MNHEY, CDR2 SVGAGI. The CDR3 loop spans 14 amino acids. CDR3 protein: CASSRDTRREKMFF.